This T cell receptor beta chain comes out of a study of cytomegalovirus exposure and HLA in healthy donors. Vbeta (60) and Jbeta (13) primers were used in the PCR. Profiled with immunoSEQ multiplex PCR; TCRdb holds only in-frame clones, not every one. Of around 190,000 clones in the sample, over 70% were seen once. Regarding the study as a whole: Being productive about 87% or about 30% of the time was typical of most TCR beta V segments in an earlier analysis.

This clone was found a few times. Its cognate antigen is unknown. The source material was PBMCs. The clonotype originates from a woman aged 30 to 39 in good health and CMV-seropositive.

CDR3 loop: CASSQNSGGYNEQFF. CDR3 DNA sequence: TGTGCCAGCAGTCAAAATAGCGGGGGCTACAATGAGCAGTTCTTC. The chain couples TRBV6-5 to TRBJ2-1; 9 positions match TRBD2. V trimming: 5 bases; J trimming: 3 bases; junction bases outside the gene matches: 5. This CDR3 has 15 amino acids. Per the germline V gene, CDR1 is MNHEY and CDR2 is SVGAGI.